Each of the 28 T cell receptor beta chains below was sequenced from the same sample in a study of blood T cell repertoires in COVID-19 (dated by TCRdb to the early 2020s). Library preparation used the immunoSEQ multiplex PCR assay. As stored in TCRdb, this immuneACCESS dataset retains in-frame rearrangements with V and J assigned. A fraction of the clones does not appear; measured against another copy, unresolved V genes explain less than half of the discrepancy, and the remainder lacks a known reason. The sample table lists fewer than 85,000 clones, 80% to 90% of them with a count of one. The top ten clones comprise about 18% of the sample. Sequenced sample: peripheral blood. The receptor source for this set is a woman aged 55-69 years with acute or convalescent COVID-19.

This rearrangement joins TRBV24-1 to TRBJ2-5; D is ambiguous. Deletions cut 0 bases from V and 5 bases from J, with 6 bases between. The CDR3 is 13 residues long. CDR1 and CDR2 (germline): KGHDR, SFDVKD. The CDR3 bases are TGTGCCACCAGTGATTTGCTCTCGGAGACCCAGTACTTC. Its protein product is CATSDLLSETQYF.

The chain recombines TRBV7-9 with TRBJ1-3, with TRBD1 as a possible D gene (6 bases). The CDR3 contains 17 residues. V shed 1 base and J shed 0 bases, with 13 bases lying between them. Germline CDR1 and CDR2: SEHNR and FQNEAQ (reference sequence). CDR3 DNA sequence: TGTGCCAGCAGCTTAGGTTTGGCAGGGGCCTCTGGAAACACCATATATTTT. This encodes CASSLGLAGASGNTIYF.

The genes are TRBV10-1 and TRBJ2-3; 8 positions match TRBD1. The V and J ends lost 0 bases and 6 bases, in that order; junction bases with no gene match: 11. The CDR3 sequence is 17 residues long. Per germline, CDR1 WNHNN and CDR2 SYGVQD (reference sequence). The CDR3 sequence: CASSESSRDRREDTQYF. In nucleotides, the CDR3 is TGCGCCAGCAGTGAGTCGTCACGGGACAGGCGTGAGGATACGCAGTATTTT.

The sample holds a few counts of this clone. The chain uses TRBV27 and TRBJ1-6; no clear D gene. CDR3 length equals 14 residues. The germline V and J ends were trimmed by 2 bases and 9 bases, with 11 bases remaining between them. Germline-derived CDR1 and CDR2 are MNHEY and SMNVEV (reference sequence). Here the CDR3 DNA reads TGTGCCAGCAGTTTAGGGAGTCAGTTTTCACCCCTCCACTTT. It encodes CASSLGSQFSPLHF.

This clone was observed a few times. V usage is TRBV7-2 and J usage is TRBJ2-5; tentative D call: TRBD1 (5 bases). V lost 1 base, J lost 3 bases, and 9 bases lay in between. This CDR3 region has 14 residues. Per germline, CDR1 SGHTA and CDR2 FQGNSA. CDR3: CASSLEVQEETQYF. As DNA, the CDR3 is TGTGCCAGCAGCTTAGAGGTACAGGAAGAGACCCAGTACTTC.

The chain combines TRBV6-4 with TRBJ1-2, with TRBD1 identical over 7 bases. J lost 4 bases, V lost 6 bases, and 8 bases had no gene match. This CDR3 comprises 14 residues. Germline lookup yields CDR1 MRHNA and CDR2 SNTAGT. The CDR3 loop reads CASSADRSGYGYTF. The CDR3 DNA sequence: TGTGCCAGCAGCGCGGACAGGTCCGGCTATGGCTACACCTTC.

This clone was found a few times. The gene calls are TRBV5-1 and TRBJ1-1, with D possibly being TRBD1 (5 bases). CDR3 length: 12 amino acids. Germline-derived CDR1 and CDR2 are SGHRS and YFSETQ. The V gene lost 2 bases and the J gene lost 8 bases, with 10 bases spanning the gap. The CDR3 nucleotides read TGCGCCAGCAGCTTCGGGGGGGAAGAAGCTTTCTTT. Translating gives CASSFGGEEAFF.

The chain recombines TRBV24-1 with TRBJ2-2, with TRBD1 matching 11 bases. J lost 4 bases, V lost 7 bases, and 4 bases had no gene match. The CDR3 loop spans 15 amino acids. Germline V gene sequence: CDR1 KGHDR, CDR2 SFDVKD. The CDR3 spells CATSGQGAGTGELFF. For the CDR3, the DNA is TGTGCCACCAGCGGACAGGGGGCAGGCACCGGGGAGCTGTTTTTT.

V gene TRBV5-1 combines with J gene TRBJ2-2, with TRBD2 matching 8 bases. The V segment lost 4 bases and the J segment 1 base; nucleotides outside the gene matches: 6. The length of the CDR3 is 16 residues. CDR1 is SGHRS and CDR2 is YFSETQ in the germline V gene. For the CDR3, the DNA is TGCGCCAGCAGCCTTGCGGGGGGTGTGAACACCGGGGAGCTGTTTTTT. It is translated as CASSLAGGVNTGELFF.

V is TRBV27 and J is TRBJ1-4, with D possibly matching TRBD1 (5 bases). The CDR3 runs 14 residues. V dropped 3 bases and J dropped 1 base, with 6 bases sitting between them. Germline assignment: CDR1 MNHEY and CDR2 SMNVEV (reference sequence). Here the CDR3 DNA reads TGTGCCAGCAGTTTTCAGGGAACTAATGAAAAACTGTTTTTT. Its translation: CASSFQGTNEKLFF.

This clone was seen just once. The chain employs TRBV6-5 and TRBJ1-2, with D uncertain. CDR3 length: 15 amino acids. Trimming removed 10 bases from V and 2 bases from J, with 20 bases in between. Germline V gives CDR1 MNHEY, CDR2 SVGAGI. CDR3 bases: TGTGCCACCAAACTGGACGGAGGACCCAACTATGGCTACACCTTC. Amino acid sequence: CATKLDGGPNYGYTF.

The chain links TRBV5-4 to TRBJ2-7; 9 bases line up with TRBD1. V lost 5 bases and J lost 4; bases outside the gene matches: 4. Germline-derived CDR1 and CDR2 are SGHNT and YYREEE (reference sequence). The CDR3 covers 13 residues. CDR3 amino acids: CASRLQGAYEQYV. As DNA, the CDR3 is TGTGCCAGCAGATTACAGGGGGCTTACGAGCAGTACGTC.

The chain links TRBV7-2 to TRBJ2-5, with 7 bases aligning to TRBD2. V dropped 7 bases and J dropped 2; count of bases not matched to a gene: 16. This CDR3 contains 17 residues. Germline CDR1 and CDR2: SGHTA and FQGNSA. CDR3 sequence: CASTHVAGGTVQETQYF. The CDR3 nucleotides are TGTGCCAGCACCCACGTGGCCGGGGGGACCGTACAAGAGACCCAGTACTTC.

V and J are TRBV28 and TRBJ2-5, with 9 bases lining up with TRBD1. CDR3 length equals 14 residues. Germline V gene lookup returns CDR1 MDHEN and CDR2 SYDVKM. With 3 bases clipped from V and 3 bases from J, the junction kept 2 bases outside the gene matches. Here the CDR3 reads CASSFRTGEETQYF. The CDR3 DNA reads as TGTGCCAGCAGTTTTCGGACAGGGGAAGAGACCCAGTACTTC.

The chain carries TRBV10-3 and TRBJ1-2; 8 nucleotides match TRBD1. The CDR3 has 13 residues. Losses at the gene ends were 5 bases for V and 2 bases for J; bases not matched to a gene: 1. Germline V CDR1 and CDR2: ENHRY, SYGVKD. CDR3 nucleotides: TGTGCCATCAGTCGGACAGGGAACTATGGCTACACCTTC. Its translation is CAISRTGNYGYTF.

This sequence joins TRBV6-5 and TRBJ1-1, with 10 bases fitting TRBD1. Germline values: CDR1 MNHEY, CDR2 SVGAGI. This CDR3 has 15 residues. Unmatched junction bases numbered 4, after V lost 2 bases and J lost 4 bases. The chain's CDR3 is CASSYQTGGVTEAFF. For the CDR3, the DNA is TGTGCCAGCAGTTACCAGACAGGGGGCGTCACTGAAGCTTTCTTT.

This sequence joins TRBV3-1 (or the pseudogene TRBV3-2) and TRBJ2-7; 7 bases agree with TRBD2. Germline-derived CDR1 and CDR2 are LGHDT and YNNKEL (reference sequence). The CDR3 spans 16 residues. The trim removed 1 base at V and 6 bases at J, leaving 12 bases unmatched. CDR3 loop: CASSQGLGGLGGEQYF. CDR3 nucleotides: TGTGCCAGCAGCCAAGGTTTGGGTGGACTAGGTGGCGAGCAGTACTTC.

This clone was counted a single time. The chain carries TRBV2 and TRBJ1-1; TRBD1 aligns across 10 bases. This CDR3 contains 14 residues. Germline V CDR1 and CDR2: SNHLY, FYNNEI. The V and J ends lost 9 bases and 4 bases, in that order; junction bases with no gene match: 8. The CDR3 DNA reads TGTGCCAGGGAAACCGGGACAGGGGTCACTGAAGCTTTCTTT. Amino acid sequence: CARETGTGVTEAFF. Full variable domain (outside the CDR3, taken from reference TRBV2 and TRBJ1-1): EPEVTQTPSHQVTQMGQEVILRCVPISNHLYFYWYRQILGQKVEFLVSFYNNEISEKSEIFDDQFSVERPDGSNFTLKIRSTKLEDSAMYFCARETGTGVTEAFFGQGTRLTVV.

The chain joins TRBV29-1 to TRBJ2-1; TRBD2 aligns across 12 bases. Germline V CDR1 and CDR2: SQVTM, ANQGSEA. J lost 0 bases, V lost 7 bases, and 7 bases had no gene match. The CDR3 extends over 16 amino acids. CDR3: CSGWTSGVPSYNEQFF. CDR3 DNA: TGCAGCGGGTGGACTAGCGGGGTTCCCTCCTACAATGAGCAGTTCTTC.

This clone has only a few counts. The V and J genes are TRBV19 and TRBJ2-4; D is possibly TRBD1 (6 bases). The CDR3 is 16 residues long. V was pared by 3 bases and J by 4 bases, with 16 bases between. CDR1 is LNHDA, CDR2 SQIVND, per germline (reference sequence). The CDR3 bases are TGTGCCAGTAGTATCTTGCCGACAGGTATGAAAAACATTCAGTACTTC. Translating gives CASSILPTGMKNIQYF.

This clone was observed once. The chain recombines TRBV2 with TRBJ2-5, with 12 positions matching TRBD2. J was trimmed by 5 bases and V by 6 bases; bases with no gene match: 10. CDR3 size: 16 residues. The V gene's germline CDR1 is SNHLY and CDR2 FYNNEI. CDR3 region: CASSERRTSGVETQYF. The CDR3 DNA follows: TGTGCCAGCAGCGAAAGGAGGACTAGCGGGGTGGAGACCCAGTACTTC.

As concerns this clone: Other DNA sequences in the sample encode the same CDR3. The chain couples TRBV10-1 to TRBJ1-1, with no clear D. Looked up from germline, CDR1 is WNHNN and CDR2 is SYGVQD (reference sequence). The CDR3 is made up of 13 amino acids. Trimming pared 0 bases from V and 3 bases from J, leaving 5 bases between. In DNA, the CDR3 is TGCGCCAGCAGTGAGTCCCGGGACACTGAAGCTTTCTTT. Translation: CASSESRDTEAFF.

The chain recombines TRBV9 with TRBJ1-2; TRBD1 aligns across 9 bases. The V gene's germline CDR1 is SGDLS and CDR2 YYNGEE. J gave up 6 bases and V 0 bases, and 6 bases lay outside the gene matches. There are 15 residues in the CDR3. This CDR3 reads CASSVVTGGADGYTF. Written as DNA, the CDR3 is TGTGCCAGCAGCGTAGTCACAGGGGGCGCGGATGGCTACACCTTC.

The chain employs TRBV2 and TRBJ2-7; D remains ambiguous. Germline V gene data show CDR1 as SNHLY and CDR2 as FYNNEI. Trimming stripped 6 bases from V and 5 bases from J, with 8 bases between. This CDR3 has 11 residues. CDR3 sequence reads: CASSPSHEQYV. The CDR3 DNA is TGTGCCAGCAGCCCCTCTCACGAGCAGTACGTC.

The chain recombines TRBV3-1 (or the pseudogene TRBV3-2) with TRBJ2-5, with 8 bases lining up with TRBD2. This CDR3 comprises 14 residues. The germline V gene encodes CDR1 LGHDT and CDR2 YNNKEL (reference sequence). Trimming at V came to 3 bases and at J to 1 base, leaving 1 base not matched to a gene. CDR3 coding DNA: TGTGCCAGCAGCCATACTAGCGGCCAAGAGACCCAGTACTTC. Protein sequence: CASSHTSGQETQYF.

The chain has TRBV5-1 and TRBJ1-2; 7 nucleotides match TRBD1. Germline V CDR1 and CDR2: SGHRS, YFSETQ. CDR3 size: 12 residues. The V gene end was trimmed by 2 bases and the J gene end by 11 bases; junction bases not matched to a gene: 6. The CDR3 coding sequence is TGCGCCAGCAGCTTCGAACAGGGGACATACACCTTC. Protein: CASSFEQGTYTF.

The chain links TRBV14 to TRBJ2-1, with D unclear. The CDR3 spans 18 residues. Between the trimmed V and J ends, which lost 2 bases and 1 base, there was a span of 18 bases. Germline CDR1 and CDR2: SGHDN and FVKESK. The CDR3 nucleotides are TGTGCCAGCAGCCAATTTGTTCAGTCGGGTCAGTCCTACAATGAGCAGTTCTTC. Translating gives CASSQFVQSGQSYNEQFF.

V gene TRBV12-3 or TRBV12-4 combines with J gene TRBJ1-1; D might be TRBD1 (5 bases). There are 13 residues in the CDR3. The V and J ends lost 8 bases and 2 bases respectively, with 12 bases between them. The CDR3 region has the DNA TGTGCCAGCCTATGGGGGGTCAACACTGAAGCTTTCTTT. Protein sequence: CASLWGVNTEAFF.